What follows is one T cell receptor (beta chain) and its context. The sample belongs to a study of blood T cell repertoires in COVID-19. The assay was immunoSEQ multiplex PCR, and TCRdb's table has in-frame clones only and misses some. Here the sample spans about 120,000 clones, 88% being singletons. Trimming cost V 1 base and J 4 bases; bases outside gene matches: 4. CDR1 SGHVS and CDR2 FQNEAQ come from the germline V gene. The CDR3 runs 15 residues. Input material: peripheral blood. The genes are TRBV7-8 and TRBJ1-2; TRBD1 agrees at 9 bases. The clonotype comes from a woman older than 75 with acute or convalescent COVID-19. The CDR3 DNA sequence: TGTGCCAGCAGCTTAGGGACAGGGGAAATCTATGGCTACACCTTC. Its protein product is CASSLGTGEIYGYTF.